These 30 T cell receptor beta chains came from one sample sequenced in a study of glioma-infiltrating T cells. The iRepertoire nested amplicon-rescue multiplex PCR amplified TCR alpha and beta CDR3s from RNA. A single record per CDR3 protein comes from TCRdb applying MiXCR to the multiplex PCR reads. Here the sample spans more than 110,000 distinct CDR3 sequences, roughly two fifths being singletons. Sequencing was performed on glioma tissue, nonneoplastic brain tissue, or PBMCs (not recorded which). The receptors originated from a human donor with low-grade glioma or glioblastoma, undergoing nonglioma brain surgery, or in good health (not recorded which).

V usage is TRBV6-1 and J usage is TRBJ2-1; D might be TRBD2 (5 bases). The CDR3 runs to 14 residues. Germline CDR1 MNHNS, CDR2 SASEGT. Trimming took off 8 bases at V and 9 bases at J, with 20 bases between the two ends. CDR3 in DNA: TGTGCCAGCGGAGATGTAACGGGGTCGGGTGAGCAGTTCTTC. Translating it yields CASGDVTGSGEQFF.

This clonotype was seen only a few times. This chain joins TRBV18 and TRBJ2-5; D is uncertain. V lost 2 bases and J 2 bases, leaving 9 bases between the germline ends. The CDR3 sequence is 14 residues long. Per the germline V gene, CDR1 is KGHSH and CDR2 is LQKENI. CDR3 DNA: TGTGCCAGCTCACCAGTCTCAGAGCAAGAGACCCAGTACTTC. Translating it yields CASSPVSEQETQYF. The whole variable domain, remainder taken from reference TRBV18 and TRBJ2-5, is NAGVMQNPRHLVRRRGQEARLRCSPMKGHSHVYWYRQLPEEGLKFMVYLQKENIIDESGMPKERFSAEFPKEGPSILRIQQVVRGDSAAYFCASSPVSEQETQYFGPGTRLLVL.

This clonotype was recorded once. This rearrangement joins TRBV11-2 to TRBJ2-2; D is perhaps TRBD1 or TRBD2 (5 bases each). This CDR3 has 12 amino acids. Germline CDR1 and CDR2: SGHAT and FQNNGV. V was cut by 10 bases and J by 7 bases, with 13 bases left in between. In DNA form, the CDR3 reads TGTGCCATCGCCCGGGGCGGCGGGGAGCTGTTTTTT. Residues: CAIARGGGELFF. The full variable domain, rest sourced from reference TRBV11-2 and TRBJ2-2, is EAGVAQSPRYKIIEKRQSVAFWCNPISGHATLYWYQQILGQGPKLLIQFQNNGVVDDSQLPKDRFSAERLKGVDSTLKIQPAKLEDSAVYLCAIARGGGELFFGEGSRLTVL.

The genes are TRBV12-3 or TRBV12-4 and TRBJ2-3; D uncertain. Trimming took off 8 bases at V and 1 base at J, with 13 bases between the two ends. This CDR3 is 14 amino acids long. CDR3 in amino acids: CASRESSGTDTQYF. The CDR3 region has the DNA TGTGCCAGCCGCGAATCCTCAGGCACAGATACGCAGTATTTT.

V is TRBV5-1 and J is TRBJ2-1, with D tentatively TRBD1 (6 bases). V was clipped by 4 bases and J by 12 bases, with 14 bases between them. The germline CDR1 and CDR2 sequences are SGHRS and YFSETQ. This CDR3 contains 12 residues. The chain's CDR3 is CASSPQGHRQFF. CDR3 bases: TGCGCCAGCAGCCCTCAGGGGCACCGGCAGTTCTTC. The full variable domain, rest sourced from reference TRBV5-1 and TRBJ2-1, is KAGVTQTPRYLIKTRGQQVTLSCSPISGHRSVSWYQQTPGQGLQFLFEYFSETQRNKGNFPGRFSGRQFSNSRSEMNVSTLELGDSALYLCASSPQGHRQFFGPGTRLTVL.

This clonotype was observed a single time. The chain recombines TRBV9 with TRBJ2-1; D unclear. The CDR3 consists of 14 residues. V lost 0 bases, J lost 5 bases, and 9 bases lay in between. CDR1 SGDLS and CDR2 YYNGEE come from the germline V gene. In DNA form, the CDR3 reads TGTGCCAGCAGCGTAGGGGTCACCCACAATGAGCAGTTCTTC. Protein product: CASSVGVTHNEQFF.

CDR3 DNA sequence: TGTGCCAGCAGTTACTCGATGGGGATGAACACTGAAGCTTTCTTT. It is translated as CASSYSMGMNTEAFF. The chain uses TRBV6-6 and TRBJ1-1; D unclear. The CDR3 runs to 15 residues. Germline values: CDR1 MNHNY, CDR2 SVGAGI (reference sequence). V was clipped by 0 bases and J by 0 bases, with 8 bases between them.

This clonotype was found a few times. The chain joins TRBV20-1 to TRBJ1-5, with 7 positions matching TRBD1. CDR3 length: 13 residues. The trim removed 3 bases at V and 3 bases at J, leaving 2 bases unmatched. Germline CDR1 DFQATT, CDR2 SNEGSKA (reference sequence). CDR3 region: CSARTGNNQPQHF. Written as DNA, the CDR3 is TGCAGTGCTAGGACAGGGAACAATCAGCCCCAGCATTTT.

V and J are TRBV27 and TRBJ2-1, with D possibly being TRBD1 (5 bases). V dropped 4 bases and J dropped 6 bases, with 19 bases sitting between them. This CDR3 comprises 16 residues. Germline V gene sequence: CDR1 MNHEY, CDR2 SMNVEV (reference sequence). DNA for the CDR3: TGTGCCAGCAGTTCCCCTTTATCGGCAGGGCGCAATGAGCAGTTCTTC. This gives the protein CASSSPLSAGRNEQFF.

This clonotype was observed a few times. The rearrangement links TRBV7-3 to TRBJ2-2; TRBD2 might be the D (5 bases). CDR3 size: 16 residues. Deletions cut 6 bases from V and 0 bases from J, with 14 bases between. Germline CDR1 reads SGHTA; CDR2 reads FQGTGA. CDR3: CASSLSGIANTGELFF. The CDR3 DNA is TGTGCCAGCAGTTTATCGGGGATCGCGAACACCGGGGAGCTGTTTTTT.

The rearrangement uses TRBV6-1 and TRBJ2-1; TRBD2 agrees at 7 bases. The CDR3 extends over 18 amino acids. The V segment lost 7 bases and the J segment 0 bases; nucleotides outside the gene matches: 15. Looked up from germline, CDR1 is MNHNS and CDR2 is SASEGT. Here the CDR3 reads CASTRGLDSLSSYNEQFF. The CDR3 region has the DNA TGTGCCAGCACGCGTGGACTAGACTCCCTAAGCTCCTACAATGAGCAGTTCTTC.

The gene calls are TRBV20-1 and TRBJ2-7; the match to TRBD2 covers 11 bases. V shed 4 bases, J shed 3 bases, and the junction held 17 bases outside the gene matches. The germline V gene encodes CDR1 DFQATT and CDR2 SNEGSKA (reference sequence). The CDR3 extends over 18 amino acids. The CDR3 protein is CSAIATSGGHSIDYEQYF. Written as DNA, the CDR3 is TGCAGTGCTATAGCTACTAGCGGGGGCCACTCGATCGACTACGAGCAGTACTTC.

This chain links TRBV3-1 with TRBJ2-7; unclear D gene. CDR1 LGHDT and CDR2 YNNKEL come from the germline V gene (reference sequence). V lost 4 bases to trimming and J lost 2 bases, with 6 bases between them. The CDR3 runs 12 residues. Here the CDR3 reads CASSRLTYEQYF. In DNA form, the CDR3 reads TGTGCCAGCAGCCGCCTTACCTACGAGCAGTACTTC.

This sequence joins TRBV6-1 and TRBJ1-3, with D perhaps TRBD1 (5 bases). Germline V gene lookup returns CDR1 MNHNS and CDR2 SASEGT. V lost 7 bases to trimming and J lost 1 base, with 8 bases between them. The CDR3 covers 13 residues. The CDR3 sequence: CASIDSSGNTIYF. The CDR3 DNA is TGTGCCAGCATAGACAGTTCTGGAAACACCATATATTTT.

This clonotype was seen repeatedly, ten times or more. The chain has TRBV6-6 and TRBJ1-1; D is possibly TRBD1 (5 bases). Trimming left V 2 bases short and J 1 base short, with 8 bases between. Germline loops: CDR1 MNHNY, CDR2 SVGAGI (reference sequence). The length of the CDR3 is 14 residues. CDR3 amino acids: CASSYGHSNTEAFF. As DNA, the CDR3 is TGTGCCAGCAGTTACGGACACTCGAACACTGAAGCTTTCTTT.

The chain is built from TRBV11-2 and TRBJ1-2; a possible D gene is TRBD1 (6 bases). The V gene lost 0 bases and the J gene lost 7 bases, with 15 bases spanning the gap. The germline V gene has CDR1 SGHAT and CDR2 FQNNGV. This CDR3 has 15 amino acids. The DNA of the CDR3 is TGTGCCAGCAGCTTAGACAGGGGCACAGGACGTGGCTACACCTTC. Amino acid sequence: CASSLDRGTGRGYTF.

On this clonotype itself: At one of its ends the junction is not consistent with the germline gene, which may arise from a read error. The genes are TRBV7-2 and TRBJ2-7; a weak D match, TRBD1 (6 bases). CDR1 is SGHTA and CDR2 is FQGNSA in the germline V gene. This CDR3 has 17 residues. The CDR3 nucleotides read TGTGCCAGCAGCTTAGAAACCCAGGGGTTCGGGTCCTACGAGCGGTACTTC. Translation: CASSLETQGFGSYERYF.

This clonotype was seen only a few times. The chain carries TRBV2 and TRBJ1-2; TRBD1 might be the D (5 bases). The V and J ends lost 7 bases and 8 bases respectively, with 8 bases between them. The CDR3 is 10 residues long. Germline loops: CDR1 SNHLY, CDR2 FYNNEI. The DNA of the CDR3 is TGTGCCAGCACCAGGGAAGGCTACACCTTC. Translation gives CASTREGYTF.

The chain employs TRBV10-3 and TRBJ2-7, with D maybe TRBD1 (6 bases). Trimming shortened V by 11 bases and J by 3 bases, and 14 bases separated the two germline ends. This CDR3 contains 12 residues. The germline V gene has CDR1 ENHRY and CDR2 SYGVKD. In nucleotides, the CDR3 is TGTGCCTCCTCAGGACAGATCTACGAGCAGTACTTC. This translates into CASSGQIYEQYF.

There are a few counts of this clonotype. The chain has TRBV6-1 and TRBJ2-3; D may be TRBD2 (5 bases). CDR1 MNHNS and CDR2 SASEGT come from the germline V gene. The V end was cut by 8 bases, the J end by 0 bases, with 12 bases between. The CDR3 totals 14 residues. Here the CDR3 DNA reads TGTGCCAGCCGGGGATCCCCTAGCACAGATACGCAGTATTTT. Translating it yields CASRGSPSTDTQYF.

The chain employs TRBV2 and TRBJ1-2, with 7 bases fitting TRBD1. This CDR3 spans 12 amino acids. With V trimmed by 4 bases and J by 8 bases, 4 bases remained unmatched. Germline V gene sequence: CDR1 SNHLY, CDR2 FYNNEI. The DNA for the CDR3 is TGTGCCAGCAGTGGCGACAGGGTCGGCTACACCTTC. Translated, it gives CASSGDRVGYTF.

J is TRBJ2-1 and V is TRBV14; TRBD2 agrees at 9 bases. The CDR3 has 15 amino acids. The trim removed 0 bases at V and 3 bases at J, leaving 0 bases unmatched. CDR1 SGHDN and CDR2 FVKESK come from the germline V gene. The CDR3 here is CASSQERGGYNEQFF. As DNA, the CDR3 is TGTGCCAGCAGCCAAGAGCGGGGGGGCTACAATGAGCAGTTCTTC.

J is TRBJ2-1 and V is TRBV6-1, with TRBD2 identical over 13 bases. CDR3 length equals 15 residues. V dropped 5 bases and J dropped 7; count of bases not matched to a gene: 5. Germline CDR1 MNHNS, CDR2 SASEGT. The CDR3 DNA follows: TGTGCCAGCAGTCGAATGGGACTAGCGGGGAATGAGCAGTTCTTC. Amino acid sequence: CASSRMGLAGNEQFF.

This clonotype was seen a handful of times. The CDR3 nucleotides are TGTGCCAGCAGCCAAGAGGGGACAGGTGGGACTGAAGCTTTCTTT. Its protein is CASSQEGTGGTEAFF. V gene TRBV3-1 combines with J gene TRBJ1-1; 8 bases fit TRBD1. The CDR3 covers 15 residues. Germline CDR1 and CDR2: LGHDT and YNNKEL (reference sequence). V was clipped by 0 bases and J by 5 bases; unmatched bases: 5.

This clonotype was picked up many times. The chain's CDR3 is CASSLGRDYGYTF. DNA of the CDR3: TGTGCCAGCAGTTTAGGAAGGGACTATGGCTACACCTTC. V gene TRBV28 combines with J gene TRBJ1-2, with D hard to call. Germline values: CDR1 MDHEN, CDR2 SYDVKM. Trimming pared 2 bases from V and 3 bases from J, leaving 7 bases between. The CDR3 extends over 13 amino acids.

This chain joins TRBV4-1 and TRBJ2-7; a weak D match, TRBD2 (5 bases). The germline V and J ends were trimmed by 0 bases and 8 bases, with 8 bases remaining between them. This CDR3 has 12 amino acids. Germline CDR1 and CDR2: MGHRA and YSYEKL. CDR3 region: CASSQDRGKQYF. The CDR3 nucleotides are TGCGCCAGCAGCCAAGATCGGGGAAAGCAGTACTTC.

The V and J genes are TRBV6-1 and TRBJ1-6; tentatively, D is TRBD1 (6 bases). V lost 2 bases, J lost 5 bases, and 22 bases lay in between. The germline V gene encodes CDR1 MNHNS and CDR2 SASEGT. The CDR3 has 19 amino acids. The CDR3 DNA is TGTGCCAGCAGTGAAATTGGGGCGAGGTGGGGGGCTCATAATTCACCCCTCCACTTT. Protein: CASSEIGARWGAHNSPLHF.

This sequence joins TRBV28 and TRBJ2-3; 11 nucleotides line up with TRBD2. The V and J ends lost 5 bases and 9 bases, in that order; junction bases with no gene match: 13. Per germline, CDR1 MDHEN and CDR2 SYDVKM. The CDR3 extends over 16 amino acids. The CDR3: CASSGGGTSGLRTQYF. In DNA form, the CDR3 reads TGTGCCAGCAGTGGGGGTGGGACTAGCGGCCTCCGGACGCAGTATTTT.

This clonotype was observed many times. J is TRBJ1-3 and V is TRBV15, with D perhaps matching TRBD1 (6 bases). CDR3 size: 13 residues. The V end lost 8 bases, the J end lost 3 bases, and 11 bases lay between the germline ends. CDR1 is LNHNV and CDR2 is YYDKDF in the germline V gene (reference sequence). Here the CDR3 reads CATGAGVGNTIYF. The CDR3 nucleotides read TGTGCCACCGGGGCAGGGGTTGGAAACACCATATATTTT.

V gene TRBV4-2 combines with J gene TRBJ2-5; 8 bases align to TRBD2. V dropped 5 bases and J dropped 4; count of bases not matched to a gene: 6. Germline CDR1 reads LGHNA; CDR2 reads YNFKEQ. The CDR3 covers 14 residues. The CDR3 protein is CASSGGTRGETQYF. CDR3 in DNA: TGTGCCAGCAGCGGAGGGACTAGGGGAGAGACCCAGTACTTC.